A selection of T cell receptor beta chains follows, all from one sample in a study of cytomegalovirus exposure and HLA in healthy donors. TCRdb's table, derived via immunoSEQ multiplex PCR, lists solely in-frame clones and lacks some. The sample contains over 200,000 clones, around 80% of which appear only once. Input material: PBMCs. All receptors derive from a woman aged 55-75 years in good health and CMV-seropositive. Both conserved end residues are part of each CDR3. A D gene is named only where the DNA matches it firmly. The size of a clone is reported for some rows only, either as once, few or many, or as a class for expanded clones.

v_call	clone_size	j_call	d_call	cdr3_aa	cdr3_nt
TRBV7-9	-	TRBJ1-1	TRBD1	CASSRDRRGTEAFF	TGTGCCAGCTCCCGGGACAGGAGGGGCACTGAAGCTTTCTTT
TRBV27	-	TRBJ2-2	-	CASSLSAGFGGELFF	TGTGCCAGCAGTTTATCGGCGGGATTCGGCGGGGAGCTGTTTTTT
TRBV20-1	-	TRBJ2-7	-	CSASPYYEQYF	TGCAGTGCTAGTCCTTACTACGAGCAGTACTTC
TRBV9	-	TRBJ1-1	TRBD1	CASSVKTGQGVTEAFF	TGTGCCAGCAGCGTAAAGACTGGGCAGGGGGTCACTGAAGCTTTCTTT
TRBV6-1	-	TRBJ2-5	-	CASSEGRGGETQYF	TGTGCCAGCAGTGAAGGTAGGGGCGGAGAGACCCAGTACTTC
TRBV5-1	-	TRBJ2-7	-	CASSLPSDEQYF	TGCGCCAGCAGCTTGCCCTCCGACGAGCAGTACTTC
TRBV28	-	TRBJ1-2	-	CASSWGDRKYGYTF	TGTGCCAGCAGTTGGGGGGACCGTAAATACGGCTACACCTTC
TRBV7-8	-	TRBJ2-1	TRBD2	CASSLASALAGGGEQFF	TGTGCCAGCAGCTTAGCGTCGGCTTTAGCGGGAGGAGGTGAGCAGTTCTTC
TRBV6-5	-	TRBJ1-2	TRBD1	CASSTPRQGSYGYTF	TGTGCCAGCAGTACTCCGCGACAGGGTAGTTATGGCTACACCTTC
TRBV18	-	TRBJ1-1	-	CASSTARDTEAFF	TGTGCCAGCTCTACCGCCCGGGACACTGAAGCTTTCTTT
TRBV28	-	TRBJ2-1	TRBD1	CASSSPGTGLNNEQFF	TGTGCCAGCAGTTCCCCCGGGACAGGGTTAAACAATGAGCAGTTCTTC
TRBV7-9	-	TRBJ2-7	TRBD1	CASHPGTGVGEQYF	TGTGCCAGTCACCCCGGGACAGGGGTGGGCGAGCAGTACTTC
TRBV5-1	-	TRBJ2-5	TRBD2	CASSSGTSGSPETQYF	TGCGCCAGCAGCTCCGGAACTAGCGGGAGTCCAGAGACCCAGTACTTC
TRBV5-1	-	TRBJ2-3	-	CASSYRDTDTQYF	TGCGCCAGCAGCTACAGGGACACAGATACGCAGTATTTT
TRBV7-3	-	TRBJ2-5	-	CASSLTAGPPRTQYF	TGTGCCAGCAGCTTAACGGCGGGTCCCCCGAGGACCCAGTACTTC
TRBV18	few	TRBJ2-1	-	CASSPPRDYNEQFF	TGTGCCAGCTCACCACCCCGGGATTACAATGAGCAGTTCTTC
TRBV29-1	-	TRBJ1-2	TRBD1	CSVGTGGNYGYTF	TGCAGCGTCGGAACAGGGGGGAACTATGGCTACACCTTC
TRBV6-6	-	TRBJ1-5	-	CASRGSTGNQPQHF	TGTGCCAGCAGAGGGAGTACGGGCAATCAGCCCCAGCATTTT
TRBV10-1	few	TRBJ1-2	-	CASSDHQNGYTF	TGCGCCAGCAGTGACCACCAGAATGGCTACACCTTC
TRBV5-1	-	TRBJ2-1	-	CASSSYLGAIPKAYNEQFF	TGCGCCAGCAGCTCCTACTTAGGGGCGATACCAAAAGCCTACAATGAGCAGTTCTTC
TRBV30	few	TRBJ1-6	TRBD1	CAWRGQGGHYSPLHF	TGTGCCTGGAGAGGACAGGGGGGACACTATTCACCCCTCCACTTT
TRBV28	-	TRBJ2-7	TRBD1	CASTPFGTGGYYEQYF	TGTGCCAGCACACCGTTTGGGACAGGGGGTTACTACGAGCAGTACTTC
TRBV5-1	-	TRBJ1-2	TRBD1	CASSQGQPDGGYTF	TGCGCCAGCAGTCAGGGACAGCCCGATGGGGGCTACACCTTC
TRBV30	few	TRBJ2-1	-	CAWSKRRLYNEQFF	TGTGCCTGGAGTAAAAGGAGGTTGTACAATGAGCAGTTCTTC
TRBV7-2	-	TRBJ2-1	-	CASGLSGFSYNEQFF	TGTGCCAGCGGCCTCAGCGGTTTTTCCTACAATGAGCAGTTCTTC
TRBV2	-	TRBJ1-1	-	CASKQVNTEAFF	TGTGCCAGCAAACAGGTTAACACTGAAGCTTTCTTT
TRBV5-4	-	TRBJ2-7	TRBD1	CASSQDRASYEQYF	TGTGCCAGCAGCCAGGACAGGGCGTCCTACGAGCAGTACTTC
TRBV6-5	-	TRBJ2-1	TRBD2	CASSSPLAGGFDEQFF	TGTGCCAGCAGTTCCCCACTAGCGGGAGGGTTCGATGAGCAGTTCTTC
TRBV6-1	once	TRBJ1-1	-	CASSEAYRESEAFF	TGTGCCAGCAGTGAAGCCTACAGGGAATCTGAAGCTTTCTTT
TRBV6-5	-	TRBJ1-5	-	CASSYGRNQPQHF	TGTGCCAGCAGTTACGGGAGAAATCAGCCCCAGCATTTT
TRBV5-1	-	TRBJ2-7	TRBD1	CASSSWTGDYEQYF	TGCGCCAGCAGCTCCTGGACAGGGGATTACGAGCAGTACTTC
TRBV7-9	-	TRBJ2-7	TRBD1	CASSSFSSGQGWYEQYF	TGTGCCAGCAGCTCATTCAGCTCGGGACAGGGTTGGTACGAGCAGTACTTC
TRBV19	-	TRBJ2-1	TRBD1	CASSINLWGQAYNEQFF	TGTGCCAGTAGTATAAATCTTTGGGGACAGGCCTACAATGAGCAGTTCTTC
TRBV25-1	-	TRBJ2-1	TRBD2	CASSEYKRDAHEQFF	TGTGCCAGCAGTGAATATAAGCGGGACGCCCATGAGCAGTTCTTC
TRBV5-5	-	TRBJ2-1	TRBD1	CASSFHRGIGNEQFF	TGTGCCAGCAGCTTCCACAGGGGGATAGGCAATGAGCAGTTCTTC
TRBV28	-	TRBJ1-5	-	CASSPPGKGTPQHF	TGTGCCAGCAGTCCCCCGGGGAAGGGTACGCCCCAGCATTTT
TRBV2	few	TRBJ2-7	-	CAGGARRDREQYF	TGTGCCGGCGGGGCCCGGCGGGATAGGGAGCAGTACTTC
TRBV6-6	few	TRBJ2-7	TRBD1	CASRDGQGASYEQYF	TGTGCCAGCAGGGACGGGCAGGGGGCTTCGTACGAGCAGTACTTC
TRBV28	few	TRBJ1-1	-	CASSPPKNTEAFF	TGTGCCAGCAGTCCCCCTAAGAACACTGAAGCTTTCTTT
TRBV5-4	-	TRBJ2-7	-	CASSLGAGDSYEQYF	TGTGCCAGCAGCTTGGGAGCAGGGGACTCCTACGAGCAGTACTTC
TRBV4-1	-	TRBJ2-3	TRBD2	CASRASGGRTDTQYF	TGCGCCAGCAGAGCTAGCGGGGGGCGAACAGATACGCAGTATTTT
TRBV9	-	TRBJ1-6	TRBD1	CASSVLQGANSPLHF	TGTGCCAGCAGCGTCTTACAGGGGGCTAATTCACCCCTCCACTTT
TRBV15	few	TRBJ2-5	TRBD2	CATSRALAGTETQYF	TGTGCCACCAGCAGAGCTCTAGCGGGGACAGAGACCCAGTACTTC
TRBV5-1	-	TRBJ2-7	TRBD1	CASRIWTGDYEQYF	TGCGCCAGCAGGATCTGGACAGGGGACTACGAGCAGTACTTC
TRBV7-9	-	TRBJ2-1	-	CSSSPLNFRSYNEQFF	TGTTCCAGCAGCCCCCTGAACTTCCGCTCCTACAATGAGCAGTTCTTC
TRBV7-2	once	TRBJ1-2	-	CASSRDSGRGVYTF	TGTGCCAGCAGCCGTGACTCGGGCAGGGGTGTCTACACCTTC
TRBV2	few	TRBJ2-1	-	CASGDSTYNEQFF	TGTGCCAGCGGGGACTCCACCTACAATGAGCAGTTCTTC
TRBV30	once	TRBJ2-1	TRBD1	CAWTLGTGDYNEQFF	TGTGCCTGGACCCTGGGGACAGGGGACTACAATGAGCAGTTCTTC